This T cell receptor beta chain was identified in a study of CD8 T cells in ankylosing spondylitis. Study results and caveats: Typical of ankylosing spondylitis blood, it appeared, was a TCR beta motif of eight highly homologous variants. As for the disease-linked clones, they showed a CD8+ phenotype and occurred at relatively low frequencies in peripheral blood. Matched synovial fluid from ankylosing spondylitis patients was reported to be enriched for disease-linked clones.

Regarding this clonotype: The antigen is undetermined.

The V gene lost 1 base and the J gene lost 2 bases, with 14 bases spanning the gap. Germline V gene sequence: CDR1 LGHDT, CDR2 YNNKEL (reference sequence). The CDR3 is 16 amino acids. Quantitative 5'-RACE with molecular barcodes produced the TCR beta libraries. TCRdb reprocessed the 5' RACE reads with MiXCR, giving one entry per CDR3 protein. The table has 500,000 to 550,000 distinct CDR3 sequences, approximately 12% seen once. The chain couples TRBV3-1 to TRBJ2-5, with D perhaps TRBD2 (6 bases). Sequencing was carried out using blood, either unsorted or a sorted T cell fraction (not recorded which). The sequence was collected from a male donor with ankylosing spondylitis. Here the CDR3 reads CASSQVQRVGQETQYF. CDR3 coding DNA: TGTGCCAGCAGCCAAGTCCAGCGGGTTGGTCAAGAGACCCAGTACTTC.